This T cell receptor (beta chain) was identified in a study of cytomegalovirus exposure and HLA in healthy donors. PCR employed 60 Vbeta and 13 Jbeta primers. Libraries were prepared by immunoSEQ multiplex PCR; TCRdb keeps only in-frame clonotypes and omits some of them. This sample has 150,000 or so clones, with approximately 80% found just once. Unmatched junction bases numbered 4, after V lost 2 bases and J lost 6 bases. Germline values: CDR1 MNHEY, CDR2 SMNVEV (reference sequence). The CDR3 covers 13 residues. The table lists this clone with a count of one. Additional DNA sequences in this sample encode the identical CDR3. Each donor's status was that of a healthy bone marrow donor.

The specimen was PBMCs. This TCR was recovered from a young man in good health and CMV-seropositive. The V gene is TRBV27, the J gene TRBJ2-7; 7 nucleotides agree with TRBD1. The DNA of the CDR3 is TGTGCCAGCAGTTTAGCGTCAGGGGGCGAGCAGTACTTC. Residues: CASSLASGGEQYF.